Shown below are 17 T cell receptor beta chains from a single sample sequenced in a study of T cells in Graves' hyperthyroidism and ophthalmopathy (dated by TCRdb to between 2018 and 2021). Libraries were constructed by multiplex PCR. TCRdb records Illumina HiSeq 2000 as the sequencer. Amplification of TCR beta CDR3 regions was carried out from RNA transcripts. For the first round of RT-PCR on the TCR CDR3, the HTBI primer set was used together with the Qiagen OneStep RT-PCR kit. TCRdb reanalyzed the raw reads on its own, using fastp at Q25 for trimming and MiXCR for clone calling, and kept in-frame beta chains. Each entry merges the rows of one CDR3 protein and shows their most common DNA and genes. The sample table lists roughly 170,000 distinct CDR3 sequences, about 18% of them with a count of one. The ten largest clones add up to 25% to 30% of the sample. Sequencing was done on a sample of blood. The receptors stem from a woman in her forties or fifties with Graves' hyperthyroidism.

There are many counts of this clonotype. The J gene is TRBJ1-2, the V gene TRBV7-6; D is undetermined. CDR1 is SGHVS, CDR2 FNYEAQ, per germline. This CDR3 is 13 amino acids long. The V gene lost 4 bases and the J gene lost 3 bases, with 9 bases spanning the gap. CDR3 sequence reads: CASSSSGYYGYTF. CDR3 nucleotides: TGTGCCAGCAGCTCCAGCGGATACTATGGCTACACCTTC.

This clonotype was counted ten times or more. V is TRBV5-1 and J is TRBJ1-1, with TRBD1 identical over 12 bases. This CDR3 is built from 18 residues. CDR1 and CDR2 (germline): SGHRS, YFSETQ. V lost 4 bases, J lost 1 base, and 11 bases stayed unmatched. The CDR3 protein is CASSPARGQGAGNTEAFF. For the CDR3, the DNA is TGCGCCAGCAGCCCGGCACGGGGACAGGGGGCTGGGAACACTGAAGCTTTCTTT.

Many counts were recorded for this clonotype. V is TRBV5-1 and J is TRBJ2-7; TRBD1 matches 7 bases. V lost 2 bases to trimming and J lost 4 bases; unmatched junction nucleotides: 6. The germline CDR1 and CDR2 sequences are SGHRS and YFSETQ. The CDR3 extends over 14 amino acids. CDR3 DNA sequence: TGCGCCAGCAGCTTCCAGGGGGATGCGTACGAGCAGTACTTC. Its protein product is CASSFQGDAYEQYF.

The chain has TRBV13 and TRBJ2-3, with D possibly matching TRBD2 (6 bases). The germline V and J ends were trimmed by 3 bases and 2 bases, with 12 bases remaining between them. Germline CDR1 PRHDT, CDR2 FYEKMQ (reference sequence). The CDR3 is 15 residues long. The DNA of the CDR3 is TGTGCCAGCAGCTTCGGCAGGGAGGTCACAGATACGCAGTATTTT. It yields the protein CASSFGREVTDTQYF.

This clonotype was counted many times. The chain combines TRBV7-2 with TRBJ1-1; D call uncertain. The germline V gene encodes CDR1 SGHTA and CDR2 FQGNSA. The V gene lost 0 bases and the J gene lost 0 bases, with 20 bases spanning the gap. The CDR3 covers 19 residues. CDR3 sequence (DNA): TGTGCCAGCAGCTTAGCGACGGGTGGGCAGTACTTTATGAACACTGAAGCTTTCTTT. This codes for CASSLATGGQYFMNTEAFF.

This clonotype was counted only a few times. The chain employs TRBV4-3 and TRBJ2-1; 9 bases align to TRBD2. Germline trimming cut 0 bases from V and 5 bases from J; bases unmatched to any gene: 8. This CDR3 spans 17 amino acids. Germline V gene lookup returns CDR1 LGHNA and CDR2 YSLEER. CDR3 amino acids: CASSQELIAGVHNEQFF. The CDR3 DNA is TGCGCCAGCAGCCAAGAACTAATAGCGGGGGTCCACAATGAGCAGTTCTTC.

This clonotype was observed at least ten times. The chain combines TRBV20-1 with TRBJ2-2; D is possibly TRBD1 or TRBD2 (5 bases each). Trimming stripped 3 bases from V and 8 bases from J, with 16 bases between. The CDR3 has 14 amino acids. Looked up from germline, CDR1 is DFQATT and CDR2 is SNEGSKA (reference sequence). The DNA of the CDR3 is TGCAGTGCTAGCCCAGACAGAGCGGCAGGGGAGCTGTTTTTT. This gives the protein CSASPDRAAGELFF.

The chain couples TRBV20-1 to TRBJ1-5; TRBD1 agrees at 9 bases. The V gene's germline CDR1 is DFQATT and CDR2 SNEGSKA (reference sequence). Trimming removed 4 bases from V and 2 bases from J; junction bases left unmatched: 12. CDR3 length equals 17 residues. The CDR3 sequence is CSAKGNGTGFRNQPQHF. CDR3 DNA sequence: TGCAGTGCTAAGGGTAACGGGACAGGGTTCCGCAATCAGCCCCAGCATTTT.

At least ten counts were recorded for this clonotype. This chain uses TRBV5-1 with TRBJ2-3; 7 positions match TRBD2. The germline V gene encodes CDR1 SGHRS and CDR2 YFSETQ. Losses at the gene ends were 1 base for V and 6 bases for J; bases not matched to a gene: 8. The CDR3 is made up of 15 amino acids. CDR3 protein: CASSLYQRGGDTQYF. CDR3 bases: TGCGCCAGCAGCTTGTACCAGCGGGGTGGCGATACGCAGTATTTT.

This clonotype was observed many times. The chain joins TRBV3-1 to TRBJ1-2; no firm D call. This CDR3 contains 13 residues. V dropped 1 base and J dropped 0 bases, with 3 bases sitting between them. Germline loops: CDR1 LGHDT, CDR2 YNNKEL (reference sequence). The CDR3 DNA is TGTGCCAGCAGCCAAGGATCTAACTATGGCTACACCTTC. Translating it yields CASSQGSNYGYTF.

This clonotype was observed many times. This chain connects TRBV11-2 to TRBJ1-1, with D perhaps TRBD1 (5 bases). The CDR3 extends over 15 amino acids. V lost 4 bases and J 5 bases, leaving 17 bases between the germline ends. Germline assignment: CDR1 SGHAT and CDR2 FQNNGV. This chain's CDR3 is CASSSRIRVETEAFF. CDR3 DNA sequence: TGTGCCAGCAGCTCTCGAATCAGGGTGGAAACTGAAGCTTTCTTT.

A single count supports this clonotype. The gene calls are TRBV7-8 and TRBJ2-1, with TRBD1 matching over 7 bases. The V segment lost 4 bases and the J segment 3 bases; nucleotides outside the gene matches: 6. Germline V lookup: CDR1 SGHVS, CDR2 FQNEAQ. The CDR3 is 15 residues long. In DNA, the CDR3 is TGTGCCAGCAGCTCCCGGGACAGAGGCTACAATGAGCAGTTCTTC. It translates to CASSSRDRGYNEQFF.

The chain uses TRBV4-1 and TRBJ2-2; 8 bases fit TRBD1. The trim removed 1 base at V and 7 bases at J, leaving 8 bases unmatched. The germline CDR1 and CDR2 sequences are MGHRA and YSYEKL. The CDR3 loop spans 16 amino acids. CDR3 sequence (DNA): TGCGCCAGCAGCCAAGTTCGGACAGGGACGGGCGGGGAGCTGTTTTTT. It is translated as CASSQVRTGTGGELFF.

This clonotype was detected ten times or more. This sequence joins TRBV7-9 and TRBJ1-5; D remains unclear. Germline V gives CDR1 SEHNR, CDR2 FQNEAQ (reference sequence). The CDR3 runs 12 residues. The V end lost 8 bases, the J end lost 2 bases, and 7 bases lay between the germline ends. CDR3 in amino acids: CASSWRNQPQHF. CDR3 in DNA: TGTGCCAGCTCCTGGCGCAATCAGCCCCAGCATTTT. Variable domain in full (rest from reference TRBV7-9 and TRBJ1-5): DTGVSQNPRHKITKRGQNVTFRCDPISEHNRLYWYRQTLGQGPEFLTYFQNEAQLEKSRLLSDRFSAERPKGSFSTLEIQRTEQGDSAMYLCASSWRNQPQHFGDGTRLSIL.

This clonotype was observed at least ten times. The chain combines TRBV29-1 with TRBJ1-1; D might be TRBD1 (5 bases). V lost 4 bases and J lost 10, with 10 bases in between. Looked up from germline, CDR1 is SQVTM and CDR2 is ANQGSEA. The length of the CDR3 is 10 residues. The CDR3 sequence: CSVGGFGAFF. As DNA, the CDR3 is TGCAGCGTTGGGGGCTTCGGAGCTTTCTTT.

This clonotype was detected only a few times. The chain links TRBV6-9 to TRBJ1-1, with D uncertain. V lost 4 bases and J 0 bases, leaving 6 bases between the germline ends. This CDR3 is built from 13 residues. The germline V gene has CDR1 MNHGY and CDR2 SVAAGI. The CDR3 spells CASSWGVNTEAFF. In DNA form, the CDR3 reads TGTGCCAGCAGTTGGGGAGTGAACACTGAAGCTTTCTTT.

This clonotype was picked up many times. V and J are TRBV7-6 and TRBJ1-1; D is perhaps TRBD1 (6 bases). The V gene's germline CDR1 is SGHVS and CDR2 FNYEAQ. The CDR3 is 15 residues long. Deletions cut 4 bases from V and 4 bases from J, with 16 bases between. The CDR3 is CASSSLGGRGTEAFF. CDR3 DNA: TGTGCCAGCAGCTCTTTGGGGGGCCGCGGCACTGAAGCTTTCTTT.